This record looks at one T cell receptor (beta chain) sequence and its context. What it recognizes is unknown. These data originate in a study of CD8 T cells in ankylosing spondylitis. Study-wide points: Significant enrichment of disease-linked clones was reportedly seen in matched ankylosing spondylitis synovial fluid.

For TCR beta, libraries came from quantitative 5'-RACE with molecular barcodes. Using its own MiXCR run on the 5' RACE reads, TCRdb lists one record per CDR3 protein. In the table there are 150,000 to 200,000 distinct CDR3 sequences, around 13% of which are singletons. The source is a female donor with ankylosing spondylitis or in good health (not recorded which). The sequencing input was blood, either unsorted or a sorted T cell fraction (not recorded which).

CDR3: CSGGETYSGEQFF. CDR3 nucleotide sequence: TGCAGCGGCGGAGAAACTTACAGCGGTGAGCAGTTCTTC. The chain employs TRBV20-1 and TRBJ2-1, with D perhaps matching TRBD2 (5 bases). In germline, CDR1 is DFQATT, CDR2 SNEGSKA (reference sequence). CDR3 length equals 13 residues.